This entry concerns a single T cell receptor (beta chain). These data originate in a study of blood T cell repertoires in COVID-19. Study details: Samples taken during acute and convalescent COVID-19 were collected in the United States, Italy and Spain. T cells, B-cell-depleted T cells, or PBMCs supplied cDNA or gDNA.

The CDR3 extends over 20 amino acids. Germline CDR1 LGHNA, CDR2 YSLEER. V was pared by 0 bases and J by 3 bases, with 14 bases of the junction left unmatched. Methods used by the authors: Amplification of reference gene primers was used by the study to estimate nucleated cell counts. Using immunoSEQ multiplex PCR, the repertoire was profiled, and TCRdb retains in-frame clones only, with some absent. The DNA gave D and trimming, while V, J and clone size come from that table. Of some 250,000 clones detected, roughly 87% appear once; the ten largest clones hold just under 0.8%. Material: peripheral blood. This sequence joins TRBV4-3 and TRBJ2-6; TRBD2 agrees at 7 bases. This TCR was sampled from a woman younger than 45 with acute or convalescent COVID-19. The DNA of the CDR3 is TGCGCCAGCAGCCAAGAACCTCGGGGGGTTAGCGGTCGTGGGGCCAACGTCCTGACTTTC. Residues: CASSQEPRGVSGRGANVLTF.